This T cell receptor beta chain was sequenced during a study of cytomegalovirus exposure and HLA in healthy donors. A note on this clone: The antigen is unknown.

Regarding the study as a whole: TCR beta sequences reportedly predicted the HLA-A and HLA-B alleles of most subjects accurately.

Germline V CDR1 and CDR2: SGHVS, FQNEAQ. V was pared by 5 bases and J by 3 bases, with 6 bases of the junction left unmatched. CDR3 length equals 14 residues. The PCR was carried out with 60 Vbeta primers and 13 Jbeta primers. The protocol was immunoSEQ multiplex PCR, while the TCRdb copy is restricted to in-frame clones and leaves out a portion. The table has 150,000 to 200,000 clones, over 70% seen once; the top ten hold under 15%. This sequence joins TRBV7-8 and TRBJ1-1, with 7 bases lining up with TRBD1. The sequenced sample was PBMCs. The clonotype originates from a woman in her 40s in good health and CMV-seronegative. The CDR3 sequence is CASSARRGDTEAFF. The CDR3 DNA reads TGTGCCAGCAGCGCCCGCAGGGGGGACACTGAAGCTTTCTTT.